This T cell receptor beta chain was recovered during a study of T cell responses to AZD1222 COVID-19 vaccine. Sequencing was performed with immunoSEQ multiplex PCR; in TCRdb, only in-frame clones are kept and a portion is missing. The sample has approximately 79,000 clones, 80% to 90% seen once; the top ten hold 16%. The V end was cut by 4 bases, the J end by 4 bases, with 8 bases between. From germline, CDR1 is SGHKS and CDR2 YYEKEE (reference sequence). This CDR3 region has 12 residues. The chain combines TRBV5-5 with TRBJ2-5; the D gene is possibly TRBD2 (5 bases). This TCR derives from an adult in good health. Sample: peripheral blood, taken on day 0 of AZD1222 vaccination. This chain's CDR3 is CASSQDSETQYF. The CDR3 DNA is TGTGCCAGCAGCCAGGACTCAGAGACCCAGTACTTC.